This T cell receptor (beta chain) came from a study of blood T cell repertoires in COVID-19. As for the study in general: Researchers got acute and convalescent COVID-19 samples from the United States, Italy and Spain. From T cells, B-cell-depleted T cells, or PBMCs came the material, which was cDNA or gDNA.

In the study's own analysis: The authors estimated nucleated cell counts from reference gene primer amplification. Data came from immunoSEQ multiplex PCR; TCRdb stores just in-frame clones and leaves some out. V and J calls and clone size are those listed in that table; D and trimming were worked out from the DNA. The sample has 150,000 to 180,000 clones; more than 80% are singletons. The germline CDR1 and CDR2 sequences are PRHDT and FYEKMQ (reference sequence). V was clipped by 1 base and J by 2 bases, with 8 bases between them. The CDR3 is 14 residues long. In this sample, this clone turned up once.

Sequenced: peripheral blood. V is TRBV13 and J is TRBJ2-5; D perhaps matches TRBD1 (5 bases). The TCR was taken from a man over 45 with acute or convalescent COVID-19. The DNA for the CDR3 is TGTGCCAGCAGCTTAGCGGCAGGGCAAGAGACCCAGTACTTC. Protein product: CASSLAAGQETQYF.